The 3 T cell receptor beta chains below come from one sample, sequenced in a study of CD8 T cells in Susac syndrome. The RNA input was about 0.5 to 1 ug, and it was reverse transcribed with random hexamers. Each CDR3 protein is one row after TCRdb ran MiXCR on the immunoSEQ multiplex PCR reads. The table has a few hundred thousand distinct CDR3 sequences, about 95% seen once. The sample consisted of CD4+ T cells from PBMCs. These receptors all stem from a human donor with multiple sclerosis.

This sequence joins TRBV6-5 and TRBJ2-2; D is uncertain. V lost 6 bases, J lost 0 bases, and 11 bases lay in between. Germline values: CDR1 MNHEY, CDR2 SVGAGI. The CDR3 is made up of 15 amino acids. CDR3 nucleotide sequence: TGTGCCAGCAGCCTCCTGAGATCGAACACCGGGGAGCTGTTTTTT. Its protein is CASSLLRSNTGELFF.

The chain couples TRBV20-1 to TRBJ2-5; D is perhaps TRBD1 or TRBD2 (6 bases each). The germline V gene encodes CDR1 DFQATT and CDR2 SNEGSKA (reference sequence). This CDR3 comprises 12 residues. Trimming took 3 bases from V and 4 from J, leaving 9 bases between them. CDR3 protein: CSAREGGETQYF. Here the CDR3 DNA reads TGCAGTGCTAGGGAGGGGGGAGAGACCCAGTACTTC.

The V call is TRBV9, the J call TRBJ1-2; D perhaps matches TRBD1 (6 bases). The V gene's germline CDR1 is SGDLS and CDR2 YYNGEE. The CDR3 spans 13 residues. Trimming pared 0 bases from V and 6 bases from J, leaving 9 bases between. This chain's CDR3 is CASSVVPGDGYTF. CDR3 DNA sequence: TGTGCCAGCAGCGTAGTACCAGGGGATGGCTACACCTTC.